This passage covers 20 T cell receptor beta chains from one sample sequenced in a study of T cells after yellow fever vaccination. MiXCR was run by TCRdb on the 5' RACE reads, yielding one entry per CDR3 protein. The table lists around 320,000 distinct CDR3 sequences, about 10% of them singletons, with 3% to 4% in the top ten. Sequenced here: CD4+ T cells sorted from PBMCs, sampled 45 days after the yellow fever booster vaccination. These receptors were obtained from a man aged 18 to 29 who received the YFV17D yellow fever vaccine.

The CDR3, as DNA: TGTGCCAGCAGTTACTCGATGCTAGACGGGGGAGTAGATACGCAGTATTTT. It translates to CASSYSMLDGGVDTQYF. V usage is TRBV6-5 and J usage is TRBJ2-3, with D perhaps TRBD2 (6 bases). The V gene lost 0 bases and the J gene lost 5 bases, with 18 bases spanning the gap. Germline V gene sequence: CDR1 MNHEY, CDR2 SVGAGI. The CDR3 is 17 residues long.

This clonotype has more than one count but fewer than ten. This chain joins TRBV18 and TRBJ1-5; 7 bases line up with TRBD1. CDR3 length: 14 residues. Unmatched junction bases numbered 3, after V lost 2 bases and J lost 5 bases. Germline V gives CDR1 KGHSH, CDR2 LQKENI. The CDR3 region is CASSPGQADQPQHF. Written as DNA, the CDR3 is TGTGCCAGCTCACCAGGACAGGCGGATCAGCCCCAGCATTTT.

This clonotype turned up a few times. This sequence joins TRBV12-3 or TRBV12-4 and TRBJ1-3; 7 positions match TRBD1. After removal of 2 bases from V and 0 bases from J, the junction contained 7 bases not matched to a gene. The CDR3 runs 17 residues. CDR3 sequence reads: CASSLREGTVSGNTIYF. The CDR3 region has the DNA TGTGCCAGCAGTTTAAGAGAAGGGACAGTCTCTGGAAACACCATATATTTT.

The chain couples TRBV12-3 or TRBV12-4 to TRBJ1-5; D might be TRBD1 (6 bases). The CDR3 extends over 16 amino acids. Trimming left V 0 bases short and J 6 bases short, with 15 bases between. The chain's CDR3 is CASSLARGTLGQPQHF. DNA of the CDR3: TGTGCCAGCAGTTTAGCGCGAGGGACATTGGGTCAGCCCCAGCATTTT.

This chain connects TRBV20-1 to TRBJ2-3, with a tentative D call TRBD2 (7 bases). Trimming left V 5 bases short and J 3 bases short, with 15 bases between. The CDR3 has 14 amino acids. Germline CDR1 is DFQATT and CDR2 is SNEGSKA (reference sequence). CDR3 in amino acids: CSAWEGGSTDTQYF. The CDR3 DNA reads as TGCAGTGCTTGGGAGGGGGGATCTACAGATACGCAGTATTTT.

This clonotype appeared a few times. This sequence joins TRBV6-2 or TRBV6-3 and TRBJ1-6; D not certain. CDR3 length: 12 amino acids. Germline V gene data show CDR1 as MNHEY and CDR2 as SVGEGT. Deletions cut 7 bases from V and 10 bases from J, with 11 bases between. The CDR3 reads CASTDSGSPLHF. The DNA for the CDR3 is TGTGCCAGCACCGACTCGGGGTCACCCCTCCACTTT.

This clonotype was counted a few times. The chain links TRBV5-1 to TRBJ2-3, with TRBD1 matching over 8 bases. The V and J ends lost 7 bases and 5 bases, in that order; junction bases with no gene match: 6. CDR3 size: 13 residues. Germline CDR1 and CDR2: SGHRS and YFSETQ. The chain's CDR3 is CASGQGAEDTQYF. The CDR3 DNA reads as TGCGCCAGCGGCCAGGGGGCAGAAGATACGCAGTATTTT.

There are a few counts of this clonotype. The chain couples TRBV10-3 to TRBJ2-2; the D call may be TRBD1 or TRBD2 (6 bases each). This CDR3 is 12 amino acids long. Germline V lookup: CDR1 ENHRY, CDR2 SYGVKD. Trimming took 11 bases from V and 6 from J, leaving 13 bases between them. The CDR3 nucleotides read TGTGCCGTCAAGGGGGGTCCCGGGGAGCTGTTTTTT. Protein product: CAVKGGPGELFF.

This clonotype showed up just a few times. The V and J genes are TRBV4-3 and TRBJ1-1; possibly TRBD1 for D (6 bases). Germline CDR1 reads LGHNA; CDR2 reads YSLEER. There are 15 residues in the CDR3. Trimming shortened V by 1 base and J by 1 base, and 10 bases separated the two germline ends. The DNA for the CDR3 is TGCGCCAGCAGCCAAGTCGGAGGGGGGAACACTGAAGCTTTCTTT. As protein: CASSQVGGGNTEAFF.

The V and J genes are TRBV9 and TRBJ2-2; D is ambiguous. V lost 3 bases to trimming and J lost 3 bases, with 3 bases between them. The germline gives CDR1 SGDLS, CDR2 YYNGEE. CDR3 length: 12 amino acids. The CDR3 spells CASSAYTGELFF. Here the CDR3 DNA reads TGTGCCAGCAGCGCATACACCGGGGAGCTGTTTTTT.

The V gene is TRBV12-3 or TRBV12-4, the J gene TRBJ1-2, with D perhaps TRBD1 (6 bases). V lost 8 bases, J lost 6 bases, and 19 bases lay in between. This CDR3 is 14 amino acids long. The CDR3 nucleotides are TGTGCCAGCCTGACCGGGGGGCACAGGCATGGCTACACCTTC. Translated: CASLTGGHRHGYTF.

This clonotype came up a few times. The rearrangement uses TRBV24-1 and TRBJ2-5; D may be TRBD1 (5 bases). Germline CDR1 and CDR2: KGHDR and SFDVKD. V gave up 0 bases and J gave up 4 bases, with 5 bases separating them. This CDR3 is 13 amino acids long. This CDR3 reads CATSDLRGETQYF. For the CDR3, the DNA is TGTGCCACCAGTGATTTGAGGGGAGAGACCCAGTACTTC.

This clonotype was observed a few times. V gene TRBV5-1 combines with J gene TRBJ2-7; the D is unclear. V was shortened by 0 bases and J by 3 bases, with 7 bases between the two germline ends. Germline CDR1 SGHRS, CDR2 YFSETQ. This CDR3 has 13 residues. Here the CDR3 reads CASSLEPDYEQYV. CDR3 sequence (DNA): TGCGCCAGCAGCTTGGAGCCAGACTACGAGCAGTACGTC.

The chain links TRBV6-5 to TRBJ2-6; no clear D gene. Trimming cost V 2 bases and J 3 bases, with 5 bases left between them. CDR1 and CDR2 from the germline V gene are MNHEY and SVGAGI. The CDR3 is 14 amino acids. The CDR3 loop reads CASSYRDGANVLTF. Written as DNA, the CDR3 is TGTGCCAGCAGTTACAGGGATGGGGCCAACGTCCTGACTTTC.

J is TRBJ2-5 and V is TRBV27; D could derive from TRBD1 or TRBD2 (5 bases each). This CDR3 is 13 amino acids long. Germline assignment: CDR1 MNHEY and CDR2 SMNVEV (reference sequence). The germline V and J ends were trimmed by 6 bases and 7 bases, with 15 bases remaining between them. The CDR3 bases are TGTGCCAGCAGACCCGGGGACCTCCGGACCCAGTACTTC. Its translation: CASRPGDLRTQYF.

J is TRBJ2-5 and V is TRBV7-2; D gene unclear. The CDR3 is 14 amino acids. Between the trimmed V and J ends, which lost 3 bases and 4 bases, there was a span of 12 bases. The germline CDR1 and CDR2 sequences are SGHTA and FQGNSA. This chain's CDR3 is CASSFLLGPETQYF. The CDR3 DNA is TGTGCCAGCAGCTTCCTGCTAGGTCCAGAGACCCAGTACTTC.

In this sample, this clonotype turned up a few times. This chain uses TRBV6-1 with TRBJ1-1; TRBD1 agrees at 7 bases. Trimming at V came to 6 bases and at J to 0 bases, leaving 4 bases not matched to a gene. The germline gives CDR1 MNHNS, CDR2 SASEGT. The CDR3 length is 14 residues. DNA of the CDR3: TGTGCCAGCAGGGGGGGACAGCTGAACACTGAAGCTTTCTTT. Translating gives CASRGGQLNTEAFF.

The table lists this clonotype with a few counts. J is TRBJ1-1 and V is TRBV6-5, with D unresolved. Germline V gene sequence: CDR1 MNHEY, CDR2 SVGAGI. Trimming pared 0 bases from V and 4 bases from J, leaving 12 bases between. This CDR3 spans 15 amino acids. CDR3 DNA: TGTGCCAGCAGTTACTCGAGCGAAGGTCGCACTGAAGCTTTCTTT. Amino acids: CASSYSSEGRTEAFF.

A few counts support this clonotype. The chain couples TRBV9 to TRBJ2-5; D perhaps matches TRBD2 (7 bases). Per the germline V gene, CDR1 is SGDLS and CDR2 is YYNGEE. The CDR3 runs 14 residues. The V end lost 0 bases, the J end lost 5 bases, and 11 bases lay between the germline ends. CDR3 loop: CASSVAGGVETQYF. The CDR3, as DNA: TGTGCCAGCAGCGTAGCGGGGGGCGTGGAGACCCAGTACTTC.

This clonotype was counted between two and nine times. The V call is TRBV9, the J call TRBJ1-2; D is perhaps TRBD1 (6 bases). The CDR3 extends over 16 amino acids. Trimming left V 0 bases short and J 4 bases short, with 16 bases between. Germline-derived CDR1 and CDR2 are SGDLS and YYNGEE. The CDR3 region is CASSVGGTSSIYGYTF. CDR3 bases: TGTGCCAGCAGCGTAGGGGGGACATCCTCGATCTATGGCTACACCTTC.